The 14 T cell receptor beta chains presented below share a single source sample, sequenced in a study of cytomegalovirus exposure and HLA in healthy donors. Primers: 60 Vbeta forward and 13 Jbeta reverse. Profiled with immunoSEQ multiplex PCR; TCRdb holds only in-frame clones, not every one. The data show about 72,000 clones, 82% seen once. Sequenced material: PBMCs. Receptors were obtained from a man aged 18 to 29 in good health and CMV-seronegative.

V gene TRBV9 combines with J gene TRBJ2-2; D is perhaps TRBD2 (6 bases). This CDR3 is built from 14 residues. The V and J ends lost 3 bases and 4 bases respectively, with 10 bases between them. The V gene's germline CDR1 is SGDLS and CDR2 YYNGEE. CDR3 loop: CASSGRLVTGELFF. DNA for the CDR3: TGTGCCAGCAGCGGACGACTAGTCACCGGGGAGCTGTTTTTT.

About this clone: One end of the junction fails to match germline, which may point to a read error. J is TRBJ2-5 and V is TRBV14; 12 bases fit TRBD2. This CDR3 contains 16 residues. CDR1 is SGHDN, CDR2 FVKESK, per germline. CDR3 protein: CASSPWLAGGRETRYF. The CDR3 DNA is TGTGCCAGCAGCCCCTGGCTAGCGGGAGGGCGAGAGACCCGGTACTTC.

The CDR3 sequence: CAISESGVGNQPQHF. The CDR3 DNA reads TGTGCCATCAGTGAGTCAGGAGTAGGAAATCAGCCCCAGCATTTT. The chain carries TRBV10-3 and TRBJ1-5, with unresolved D. In germline, CDR1 is ENHRY, CDR2 SYGVKD. CDR3 length equals 15 residues. Deletions cut 0 bases from V and 4 bases from J, with 10 bases between.

This chain uses TRBV29-1 with TRBJ2-1; D gene unclear. CDR3 length: 14 amino acids. Per germline, CDR1 SQVTM and CDR2 ANQGSEA. Trimming removed 2 bases at V and 0 bases at J, with 8 bases between. The CDR3 here is CSVEPVSSYNEQFF. For the CDR3, the DNA is TGCAGCGTTGAACCTGTGAGCTCCTACAATGAGCAGTTCTTC.

Many counts were recorded for this clone. V gene TRBV4-3 combines with J gene TRBJ2-3; 7 bases fit TRBD2. V trimming: 2 bases; J trimming: 0 bases; junction bases outside the gene matches: 14. Germline V gene data show CDR1 as LGHNA and CDR2 as YSLEER. CDR3 size: 19 residues. The CDR3 protein is CASSQRDPWLAESTDTQYF. CDR3 in DNA: TGCGCCAGCAGCCAACGAGACCCCTGGCTAGCGGAGAGCACAGATACGCAGTATTTT.

The chain joins TRBV15 to TRBJ1-5; maybe TRBD1 (6 bases). The germline V gene has CDR1 LNHNV and CDR2 YYDKDF (reference sequence). This CDR3 has 18 amino acids. V shed 0 bases and J shed 6 bases, with 21 bases lying between them. CDR3 sequence (DNA): TGTGCCACCAGCAGAGATCAGGGGTTGATTATTCGCCGTCAGCCCCAGCATTTT. It yields the protein CATSRDQGLIIRRQPQHF.

This clone was observed a few times. The chain has TRBV25-1 and TRBJ2-1; 12 bases map to TRBD2. V dropped 7 bases and J dropped 5; count of bases not matched to a gene: 12. Looked up from germline, CDR1 is MGHDK and CDR2 is SYGVNS. This CDR3 spans 17 amino acids. DNA of the CDR3: TGTGCCAGCATCTTCGACGGGGGACTAGCGGGTCACAATGAGCAGTTCTTC. This gives the protein CASIFDGGLAGHNEQFF.

This clone was picked up a small number of times. The rearrangement joins TRBV4-1 to TRBJ1-2; tentatively, D is TRBD1 (6 bases). The CDR3 has 15 residues. With 4 bases removed from V and 1 base from J, the gap between germline ends came to 13 bases. Germline values: CDR1 MGHRA, CDR2 YSYEKL. The CDR3 loop reads CASSPGTPNNYGYTF. DNA for the CDR3: TGCGCCAGCAGCCCCGGGACACCAAATAACTATGGCTACACCTTC.

The chain uses TRBV18 and TRBJ1-1, with TRBD1 matching over 7 bases. Losses at the gene ends were 7 bases for V and 2 bases for J; bases not matched to a gene: 4. The length of the CDR3 is 13 residues. The V gene's germline CDR1 is KGHSH and CDR2 LQKENI. In DNA form, the CDR3 reads TGTGCCAGCTTAGGGGGCTCCAACACTGAAGCTTTCTTT. Protein: CASLGGSNTEAFF.

The chain employs TRBV5-4 and TRBJ2-2; 8 bases align to TRBD2. The CDR3 loop spans 17 amino acids. Germline values: CDR1 SGHNT, CDR2 YYREEE (reference sequence). With V trimmed by 0 bases and J by 6 bases, 10 bases remained unmatched. The CDR3 spells CASSLVGRGALPGELFF. CDR3 bases: TGTGCCAGCAGCTTGGTGGGGCGGGGGGCGCTTCCCGGGGAGCTGTTTTTT.

The genes are TRBV7-2 and TRBJ1-1, with TRBD1 identical over 7 bases. Trimming at V came to 4 bases and at J to 0 bases, leaving 11 bases not matched to a gene. The germline gives CDR1 SGHTA, CDR2 FQGNSA. This CDR3 is built from 17 residues. For the CDR3, the DNA is TGTGCCAGCAGCTCTAGTTGGTGGGGACAGTTGAACACTGAAGCTTTCTTT. Translation gives CASSSSWWGQLNTEAFF.

This chain joins TRBV5-1 and TRBJ1-1; 7 positions match TRBD1. The trim removed 4 bases at V and 5 bases at J, leaving 11 bases unmatched. The CDR3 loop spans 15 amino acids. Looked up from germline, CDR1 is SGHRS and CDR2 is YFSETQ. Written as DNA, the CDR3 is TGCGCCAGCAGCCCAGAGACAGGGCTGGGGACTGAAGCTTTCTTT. This codes for CASSPETGLGTEAFF. The whole variable domain, remainder taken from reference TRBV5-1 and TRBJ1-1, is KAGVTQTPRYLIKTRGQQVTLSCSPISGHRSVSWYQQTPGQGLQFLFEYFSETQRNKGNFPGRFSGRQFSNSRSEMNVSTLELGDSALYLCASSPETGLGTEAFFGQGTRLTVV.

The genes are TRBV2 and TRBJ2-5; possibly TRBD2 for D (5 bases). The CDR3 spans 12 residues. Germline CDR1 is SNHLY and CDR2 is FYNNEI. V was clipped by 10 bases and J by 11 bases, with 20 bases between them. The CDR3 sequence: CATNSHESGQYF. CDR3 nucleotides: TGTGCCACCAATTCACACGAGTCGGGGCAGTACTTC.

CDR3: CASSLPPVGGKRETQYF. The CDR3 nucleotides are TGTGCCAGCAGCTTGCCGCCTGTAGGCGGGAAACGAGAGACCCAGTACTTC. This sequence joins TRBV5-8 and TRBJ2-5, with a weak D call TRBD2 (6 bases). The CDR3 covers 17 residues. CDR1 SGHTS and CDR2 YDEGEE come from the germline V gene. V lost 1 base to trimming and J lost 4 bases, with 20 bases between them.